The rows below give T cell receptor beta chains drawn from one sample of a study of shared clonotypes between healthy human individuals. Generated by immunoSEQ multiplex PCR, the TCRdb table keeps only in-frame clones and is missing some. The sample has about 2.2 million clones, around 95% seen once. Sequences were obtained from naive CD8+ T cells from PBMCs. Receptor source: a man younger than 30 in good health. Some clones in this sample may be carry-over from other donors' samples. Each CDR3 is given with its conserved first and last residue. A D gene is named only where the DNA matches it firmly. Not every row has a clone size; where given, it reads once, few, many or a size class.

d_gene | j_gene | v_gene | abundance | CDR3nt | CDR3aa
NA | TRBJ1-1 | TRBV7-6 | once | TGTGCCAGCAGCGTCGTTCGGGGAGGCTTGGCTGAAGCTTTCTTT | CASSVVRGGLAEAFF
NA | TRBJ2-2 | TRBV4-1 | NA | TGCGCCAGCAGCCAAGACCCTGGTAGGGGGATGGTCGGGGAGCTGTTTTTT | CASSQDPGRGMVGELFF
NA | TRBJ2-5 | TRBV27 | once | TGTGCCAGCAGTTTAGGTCGGGGCGAGGAGACCCAGTACTTC | CASSLGRGEETQYF
NA | TRBJ2-1 | TRBV4-2 | NA | TGTGCCAGCAGCCCAGGGGTCCAGGAGCAGCTCTTC | CASSPGVQEQLF
NA | TRBJ2-7 | TRBV28 | NA | TGTGCCAGCAGTGATCCCGGGGTCTACGAGCAGTACTTC | CASSDPGVYEQYF
TRBD2 | TRBJ2-3 | TRBV27 | NA | TGTGCCAGCAGTTTCATAGGAGCGGGAATTAGCACAGATACGCAGTATTTT | CASSFIGAGISTDTQYF
TRBD2 | TRBJ2-1 | TRBV7-9 | NA | TGTGCCAGCAGCCCCGGGGGGGCTGGAGATGAGCAGTTCTTC | CASSPGGAGDEQFF
NA | TRBJ2-2 | TRBV19 | NA | TGTGCCAGTAGTATATGGGGAGGGGAGCTGTTTTTT | CASSIWGGELFF
NA | TRBJ1-2 | TRBV30 | once | TGTGCCTCACAAACGTCCCCCAACTATGGCTACACCTTC | CASQTSPNYGYTF
NA | TRBJ1-1 | TRBV6-6 | once | TGTGCCAGCTCGCAAGTTCCCTCGAACACTGAAGCTTTCTTT | CASSQVPSNTEAFF
NA | TRBJ1-2 | TRBV6-5 | NA | TGTGCCAGCAGCCAGCTTGGGTTCTTCAATGGCTACACCTTC | CASSQLGFFNGYTF
NA | TRBJ1-5 | TRBV4-2 | few | TGTGCCAGCAGCCAATCAGGGAGGAATCAGCCCCAGCATTTT | CASSQSGRNQPQHF
NA | TRBJ2-7 | TRBV14 | NA | TGTGCCAGCAGCCATGGGAACTACGAGCAGTACTTC | CASSHGNYEQYF
NA | TRBJ2-7 | TRBV27 | NA | TGTGCCAGCAGTTCGCACTGGAGCGGTAGCTCCTACGAGCAGTACTTC | CASSSHWSGSSYEQYF
NA | TRBJ2-1 | TRBV2 | NA | TGTGCCAGCAGTGGAACCGACCATTACAATGAGCAGTTCTTC | CASSGTDHYNEQFF
NA | TRBJ1-5 | TRBV28 | NA | TGTGCCAGCAGTCCGGTCTCGTTCGGCAATCAGCCCCAGCATTTT | CASSPVSFGNQPQHF
NA | TRBJ1-4 | TRBV28 | NA | TGTGCCGCGACGGGGGAGGCAAAAGAAAAACTGTTTTTT | CAATGEAKEKLFF
NA | TRBJ1-1 | TRBV19 | NA | TGTGCCAGTAGTATAGGGCGGAGGGGCACTGAAGCTTTCTTT | CASSIGRRGTEAFF
TRBD1 | TRBJ1-2 | TRBV19 | NA | TGTGCCAGCAGGGGGGCTAACTATGGCTACACCTTC | CASRGANYGYTF
NA | TRBJ1-2 | TRBV30 | NA | TGTGCCTGGAGTGTTATGGGGCATGATGGCTACACCTTC | CAWSVMGHDGYTF
TRBD1 | TRBJ2-7 | TRBV27 | NA | TGTGCCAGCAGCTCCGGGACAGGGGGTTACGAGCAGTACTTC | CASSSGTGGYEQYF
NA | TRBJ1-2 | TRBV5-6 | few | TGTGCCAGCAGCGGAGGGGCTAACTATGGCTACACCTTC | CASSGGANYGYTF
TRBD1 | TRBJ1-1 | TRBV15 | NA | TGTGCCACCAGCCCCCGGGACAGGGTGGAAGCTTTCTTT | CATSPRDRVEAFF
NA | TRBJ2-1 | TRBV11-2 | NA | TGTGCCAGCAGCGATAGACAGATTGAGCAGTTCTTC | CASSDRQIEQFF
TRBD2 | TRBJ2-7 | TRBV4-3 | NA | TGCGCCAGCAGCCAAGATTTGAGTAGCGGGAGGGACGAGCAGTACTTC | CASSQDLSSGRDEQYF